A single TCR beta chain is shown here with its context. Its ends do not fully match the called genes, so a read error is possible. The CDR3 sequence is 14 residues long. CDR1 and CDR2 (germline): MDHEN, SYDVKM. The source of the sample is a study of molecular identifiers for immune sequencing clone quantification. Previously described methods and listed TCR primers produced bulk TCR libraries. TCRdb ran MiXCR on the PCR reads and lists one entry per CDR3 protein. The sample lists approximately 100,000 distinct CDR3 sequences, roughly 34% occurring once. This sequence was found in a human donor in good health. Some libraries in this study had Jurkat cell RNA spiked in. Sequenced: naive CD8+ T cells from blood, with Jurkat cell RNA spiked in. Subset of the sample: FACS-sorted CD8+CD4-CCR7+CD45RA+ naive T cells. V usage is TRBV28 and J usage is TRBJ2-3, with 7 bases aligning to TRBD2. The CDR3 nucleotides are TGTGCCAGCAGTATATGGGGGGGAGCTGATACGCAGTATTTT. Protein: CASSIWGGADTQYF.